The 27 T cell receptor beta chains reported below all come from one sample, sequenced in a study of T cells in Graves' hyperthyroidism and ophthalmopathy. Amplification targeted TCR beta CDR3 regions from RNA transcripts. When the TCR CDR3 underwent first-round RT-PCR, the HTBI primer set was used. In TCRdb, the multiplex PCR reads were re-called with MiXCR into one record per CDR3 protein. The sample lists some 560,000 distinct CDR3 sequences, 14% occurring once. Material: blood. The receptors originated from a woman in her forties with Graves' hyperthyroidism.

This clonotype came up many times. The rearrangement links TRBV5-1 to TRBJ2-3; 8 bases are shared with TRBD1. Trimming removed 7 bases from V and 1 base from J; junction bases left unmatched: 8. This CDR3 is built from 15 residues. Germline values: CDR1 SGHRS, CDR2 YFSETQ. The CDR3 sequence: CASCTGTGGTDTQYF. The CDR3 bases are TGCGCCAGCTGTACCGGGACAGGAGGCACAGATACGCAGTATTTT.

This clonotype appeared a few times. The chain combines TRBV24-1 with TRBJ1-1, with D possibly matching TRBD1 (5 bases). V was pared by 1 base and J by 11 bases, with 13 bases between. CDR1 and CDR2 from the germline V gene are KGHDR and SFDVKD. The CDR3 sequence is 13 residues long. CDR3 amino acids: CATSDLEAGQAFF. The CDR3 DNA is TGTGCCACCAGTGATTTAGAGGCAGGGCAGGCTTTCTTT.

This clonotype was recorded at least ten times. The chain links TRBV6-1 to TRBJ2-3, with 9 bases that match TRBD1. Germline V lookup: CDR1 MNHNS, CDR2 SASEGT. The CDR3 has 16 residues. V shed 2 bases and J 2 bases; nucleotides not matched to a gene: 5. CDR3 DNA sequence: TGTGCCAGCAGTGAAAAAACAGGGGGCTACACAGATACGCAGTATTTT. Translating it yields CASSEKTGGYTDTQYF.

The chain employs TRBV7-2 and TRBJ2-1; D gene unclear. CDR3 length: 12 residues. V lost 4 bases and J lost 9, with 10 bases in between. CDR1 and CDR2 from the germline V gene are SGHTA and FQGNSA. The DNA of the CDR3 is TGTGCCAGCAGCTCGCGTAGCCGTGAGCAGTTCTTC. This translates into CASSSRSREQFF.

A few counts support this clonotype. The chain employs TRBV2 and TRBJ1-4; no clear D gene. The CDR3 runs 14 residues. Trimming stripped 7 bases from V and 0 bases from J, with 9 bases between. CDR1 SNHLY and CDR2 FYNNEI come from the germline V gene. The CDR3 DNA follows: TGTGCCAGCACCCAAGGGCCAACTAATGAAAAACTGTTTTTT. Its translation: CASTQGPTNEKLFF.

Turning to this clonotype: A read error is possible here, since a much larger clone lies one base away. The CDR3 loop is CASSLLGGPGNGEQYF. The CDR3 bases are TGTGCCAGCAGTTTATTAGGGGGACCCGGTAACGGCGAGCAGTACTTC. This sequence joins TRBV28 and TRBJ2-7, with a weak D call TRBD1 (6 bases). CDR1 MDHEN and CDR2 SYDVKM come from the germline V gene. The V and J ends lost 1 base and 6 bases respectively, with 19 bases between them. The CDR3 totals 16 residues.

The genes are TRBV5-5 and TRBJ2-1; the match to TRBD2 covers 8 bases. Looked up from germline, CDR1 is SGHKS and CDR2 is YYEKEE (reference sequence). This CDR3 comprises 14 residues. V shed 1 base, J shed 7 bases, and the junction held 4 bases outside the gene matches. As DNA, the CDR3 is TGTGCCAGCAGCTTGTCCGGGAGGGGTAATGAGCAGTTCTTC. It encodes CASSLSGRGNEQFF.

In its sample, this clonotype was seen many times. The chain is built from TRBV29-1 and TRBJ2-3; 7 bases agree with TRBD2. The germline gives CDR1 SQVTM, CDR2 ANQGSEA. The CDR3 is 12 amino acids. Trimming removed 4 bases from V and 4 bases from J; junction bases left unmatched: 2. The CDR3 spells CSVGEGPDTQYF. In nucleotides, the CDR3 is TGCAGCGTTGGGGAGGGCCCAGATACGCAGTATTTT.

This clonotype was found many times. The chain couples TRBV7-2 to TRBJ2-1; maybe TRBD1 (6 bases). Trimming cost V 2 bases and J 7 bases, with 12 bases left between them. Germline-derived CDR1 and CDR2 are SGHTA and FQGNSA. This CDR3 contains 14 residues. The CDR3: CASSLYGQWNEQFF. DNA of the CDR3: TGTGCCAGCAGCTTATACGGACAGTGGAATGAGCAGTTCTTC.

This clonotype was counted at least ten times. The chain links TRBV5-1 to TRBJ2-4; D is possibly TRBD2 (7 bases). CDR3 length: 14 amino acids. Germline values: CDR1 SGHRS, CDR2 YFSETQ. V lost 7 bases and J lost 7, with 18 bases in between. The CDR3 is CASRPEGGSNIQYF. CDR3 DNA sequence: TGCGCCAGCCGACCGGAGGGGGGGAGTAACATTCAGTACTTC.

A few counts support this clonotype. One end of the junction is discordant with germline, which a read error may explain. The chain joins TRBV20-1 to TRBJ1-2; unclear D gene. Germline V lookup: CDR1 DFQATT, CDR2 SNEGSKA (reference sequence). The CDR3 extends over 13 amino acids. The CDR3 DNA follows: TGCAGTGCTGGAGACCCCGGTCACGCTGGCTACACCTTC. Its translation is CSAGDPGHAGYTF.

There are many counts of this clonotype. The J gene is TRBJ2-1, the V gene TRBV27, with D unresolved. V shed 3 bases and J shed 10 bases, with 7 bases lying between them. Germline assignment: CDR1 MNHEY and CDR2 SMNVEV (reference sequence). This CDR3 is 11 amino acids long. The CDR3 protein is CASSFYGEQFF. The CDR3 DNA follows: TGTGCCAGCAGTTTTTATGGCGAGCAGTTCTTC.

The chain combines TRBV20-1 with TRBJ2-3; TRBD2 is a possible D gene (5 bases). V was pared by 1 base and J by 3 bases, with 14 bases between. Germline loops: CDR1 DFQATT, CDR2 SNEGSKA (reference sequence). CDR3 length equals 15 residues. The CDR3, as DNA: TGCAGTGCTAGAGCTTATCTAGCTCAGACAGATACGCAGTATTTT. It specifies CSARAYLAQTDTQYF.

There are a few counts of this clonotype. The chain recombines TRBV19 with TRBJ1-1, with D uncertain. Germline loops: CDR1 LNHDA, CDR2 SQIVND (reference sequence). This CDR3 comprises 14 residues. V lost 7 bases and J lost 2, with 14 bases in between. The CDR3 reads CASIKRHQNTEAFF. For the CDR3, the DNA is TGTGCCAGTATCAAGAGACACCAAAACACTGAAGCTTTCTTT.

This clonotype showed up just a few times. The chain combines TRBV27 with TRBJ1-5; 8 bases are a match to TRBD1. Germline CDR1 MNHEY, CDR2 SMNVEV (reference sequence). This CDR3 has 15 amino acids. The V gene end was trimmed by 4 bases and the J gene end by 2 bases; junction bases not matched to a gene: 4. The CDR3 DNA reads TGTGCCAGCAGTTCACAGGGGGGTGGCAATCAGCCCCAGCATTTT. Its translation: CASSSQGGGNQPQHF.

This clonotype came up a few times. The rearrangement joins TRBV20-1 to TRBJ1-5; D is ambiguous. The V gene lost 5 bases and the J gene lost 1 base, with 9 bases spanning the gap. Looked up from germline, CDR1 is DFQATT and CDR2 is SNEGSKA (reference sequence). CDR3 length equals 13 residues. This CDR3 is CSARVYSNQPQHF. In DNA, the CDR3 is TGCAGTGCTCGAGTATACAGCAATCAGCCCCAGCATTTT.

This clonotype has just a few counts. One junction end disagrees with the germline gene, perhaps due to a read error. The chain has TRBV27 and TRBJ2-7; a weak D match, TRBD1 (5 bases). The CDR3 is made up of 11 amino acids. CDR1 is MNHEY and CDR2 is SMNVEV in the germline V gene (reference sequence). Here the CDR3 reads CAGSQGDEQYF. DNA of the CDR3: TGTGCCGGCAGTCAGGGCGACGAGCAGTACTTC.

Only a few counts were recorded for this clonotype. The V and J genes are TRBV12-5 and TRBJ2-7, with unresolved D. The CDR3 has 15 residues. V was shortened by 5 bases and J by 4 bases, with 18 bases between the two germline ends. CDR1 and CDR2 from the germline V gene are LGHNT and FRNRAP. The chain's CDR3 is CASGLPDSTGYEQYF. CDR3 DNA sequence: TGTGCTAGTGGTCTCCCCGACTCGACCGGGTACGAGCAGTACTTC.

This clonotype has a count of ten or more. The CDR3 spells CSARPGTGGDSPLHF. The CDR3 region has the DNA TGCAGTGCTAGACCCGGGACAGGGGGCGACTCACCCCTCCACTTT. The chain combines TRBV20-1 with TRBJ1-6; 12 nucleotides align to TRBD1. V lost 2 bases, J lost 10 bases, and 6 bases stayed unmatched. This CDR3 comprises 15 residues. Germline assignment: CDR1 DFQATT and CDR2 SNEGSKA (reference sequence).

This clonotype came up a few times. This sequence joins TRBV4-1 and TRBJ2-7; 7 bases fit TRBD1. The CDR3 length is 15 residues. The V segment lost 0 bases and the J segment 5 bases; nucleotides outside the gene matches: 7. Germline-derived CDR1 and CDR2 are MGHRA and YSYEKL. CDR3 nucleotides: TGCGCCAGCAGCCAAGACGGACCAACAGGGGACGAGCAGTACTTC. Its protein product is CASSQDGPTGDEQYF.

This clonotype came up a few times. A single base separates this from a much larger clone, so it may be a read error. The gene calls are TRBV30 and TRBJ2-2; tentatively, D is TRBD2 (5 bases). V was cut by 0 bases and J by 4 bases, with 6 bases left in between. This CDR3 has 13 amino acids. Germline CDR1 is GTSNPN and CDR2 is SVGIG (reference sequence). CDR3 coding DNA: TGTGCCTGGAGTGTAGAGGGCACCGGGGAGCTGTTTTTT. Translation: CAWSVEGTGELFF.

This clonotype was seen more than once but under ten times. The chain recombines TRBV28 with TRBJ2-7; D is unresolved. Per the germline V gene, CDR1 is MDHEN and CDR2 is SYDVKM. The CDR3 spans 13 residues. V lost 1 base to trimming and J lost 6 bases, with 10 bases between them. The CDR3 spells CASSLLGDSEQYF. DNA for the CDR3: TGTGCCAGCAGTTTATTGGGTGATAGCGAGCAGTACTTC.

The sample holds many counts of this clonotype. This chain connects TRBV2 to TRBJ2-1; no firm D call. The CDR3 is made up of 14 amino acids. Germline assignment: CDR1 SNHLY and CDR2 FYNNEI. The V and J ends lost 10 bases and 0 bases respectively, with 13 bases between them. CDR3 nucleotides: TGTGCCACCTCTTCAGTACCCTCCTACAATGAGCAGTTCTTC. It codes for CATSSVPSYNEQFF.

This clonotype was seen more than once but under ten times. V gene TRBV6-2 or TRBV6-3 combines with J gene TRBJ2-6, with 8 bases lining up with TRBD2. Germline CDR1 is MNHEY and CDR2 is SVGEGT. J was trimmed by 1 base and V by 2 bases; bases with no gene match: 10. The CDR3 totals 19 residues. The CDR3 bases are TGTGCCAGCAGTTACCCCCGGGTAGCGGGGACTTCTGGGGCCAACGTCCTGACTTTC. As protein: CASSYPRVAGTSGANVLTF.

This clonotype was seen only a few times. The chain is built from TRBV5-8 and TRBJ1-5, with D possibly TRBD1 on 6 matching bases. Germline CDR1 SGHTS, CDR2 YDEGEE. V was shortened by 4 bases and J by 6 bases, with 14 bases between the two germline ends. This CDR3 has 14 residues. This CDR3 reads CASSQRGFVQPQHF. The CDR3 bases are TGTGCCAGCAGCCAGAGGGGGTTCGTTCAGCCCCAGCATTTT.

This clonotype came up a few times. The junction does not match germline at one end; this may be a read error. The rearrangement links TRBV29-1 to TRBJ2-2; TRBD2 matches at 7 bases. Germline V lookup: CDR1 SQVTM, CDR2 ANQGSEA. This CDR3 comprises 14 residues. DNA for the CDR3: TGCAGCGTCGAAGGGCGGGAGAGCGGCGGGGAGCTGTTTTTT. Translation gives CSVEGRESGGELFF.

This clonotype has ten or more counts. The CDR3 spells CASSFGDAGPFSYNEQFF. The CDR3 region has the DNA TGTGCCAGCAGTTTTGGTGATGCAGGACCTTTTTCCTACAATGAGCAGTTCTTC. The chain links TRBV28 to TRBJ2-1; D not certain. The CDR3 loop spans 18 amino acids. The germline V gene has CDR1 MDHEN and CDR2 SYDVKM. The germline V and J ends were trimmed by 3 bases and 1 base, with 19 bases remaining between them.